The rows below give T cell receptor beta chains drawn from one sample of a study of cytomegalovirus exposure and HLA in healthy donors. Sequencing used immunoSEQ multiplex PCR; TCRdb keeps in-frame clones, though not all of them. This table holds about 180,000 clones, 75% to 85% found once. Sample: PBMCs. These receptors originate from a girl between 2 and 10 years old in good health and CMV-seropositive. The CDR3 runs from the conserved cysteine through the conserved F or W. Fields, in order: D gene, clone size, J gene, V gene, CDR3 DNA, CDR3 protein. D genes are given only for firm matches. Clone size, where shown, is once, few, many, or a class for clones that have expanded.

D gene: NA
clone size: few
J gene: TRBJ2-3
V gene: TRBV5-1
CDR3 DNA: TGCGCCAGCAGCCCGGGGTGGCGGGATGGCACAGATACGCAGTATTTT
CDR3 protein: CASSPGWRDGTDTQYF

D gene: NA
clone size: NA
J gene: TRBJ1-5
V gene: TRBV19
CDR3 DNA: TGTGCCAGTAGTCCCGGGTATCCACAGGGAAGCAATCAGCCCCAGCATTTT
CDR3 protein: CASSPGYPQGSNQPQHF

D gene: NA
clone size: NA
J gene: TRBJ1-1
V gene: TRBV5-4
CDR3 DNA: TGTGCCAGCAGCTTGGTGGGGCTGAACACTGAAGCTTTCTTT
CDR3 protein: CASSLVGLNTEAFF

D gene: NA
clone size: NA
J gene: TRBJ2-1
V gene: TRBV7-8
CDR3 DNA: TGTGCCAGCAGCAACCGGGACTCACGAAGGAATGAGCAGTTCTTC
CDR3 protein: CASSNRDSRRNEQFF

D gene: TRBD2
clone size: NA
J gene: TRBJ2-7
V gene: TRBV19
CDR3 DNA: TGTGCCAGTAGTTCCAGGCAACGGGCTAGCGGGAGACGCTACGAGCAGTACTTC
CDR3 protein: CASSSRQRASGRRYEQYF

D gene: NA
clone size: NA
J gene: TRBJ2-2
V gene: TRBV5-1
CDR3 DNA: TGCGCCAGCAGCTTGGTTGTCCCGTCCACCGGGGAGCTGTTTTTT
CDR3 protein: CASSLVVPSTGELFF

D gene: TRBD2
clone size: NA
J gene: TRBJ2-1
V gene: TRBV2
CDR3 DNA: TGTGCCAGCAGTGACCCCATAGCGGGGGGCCGAGGGTCCTACAATGAGCAGTTCTTC
CDR3 protein: CASSDPIAGGRGSYNEQFF

D gene: TRBD2
clone size: NA
J gene: TRBJ2-5
V gene: TRBV7-8
CDR3 DNA: TGTGCCAGCAGCTTAGAGGTTAGCGGGCTGGAGACCCAGTACTTC
CDR3 protein: CASSLEVSGLETQYF

D gene: TRBD2
clone size: NA
J gene: TRBJ2-7
V gene: TRBV7-8
CDR3 DNA: TGTGCCAGCACCCTCCGGGGGGGAGTAACCTACGAGCAGTACTTC
CDR3 protein: CASTLRGGVTYEQYF

D gene: TRBD1
clone size: NA
J gene: TRBJ1-5
V gene: TRBV28
CDR3 DNA: TGTGCCAGCAGTTTAGTCTCAGGGGGTAGCAATCAGCCCCAGCATTTT
CDR3 protein: CASSLVSGGSNQPQHF

D gene: NA
clone size: NA
J gene: TRBJ2-3
V gene: TRBV7-3
CDR3 DNA: TGTGCCAGCAGCTTACGACTGGGAGGCACAGATACGCAGTATTTT
CDR3 protein: CASSLRLGGTDTQYF

D gene: TRBD1
clone size: NA
J gene: TRBJ2-7
V gene: TRBV5-1
CDR3 DNA: TGCGCCAGCAGCTATGGGGACAGGGTCAACGAGCAGTACTTC
CDR3 protein: CASSYGDRVNEQYF

D gene: NA
clone size: few
J gene: TRBJ1-1
V gene: TRBV10-1
CDR3 DNA: TGCGCCAGCAGCCCCTTTGGGAGCACTGAAGCTTTCTTT
CDR3 protein: CASSPFGSTEAFF

D gene: NA
clone size: NA
J gene: TRBJ2-2
V gene: TRBV25-1
CDR3 DNA: TGTGCCAGCAGCAGGGAAGCGGGCACCGGGGAGCTGTTTTTT
CDR3 protein: CASSREAGTGELFF

D gene: NA
clone size: NA
J gene: TRBJ2-1
V gene: TRBV5-4
CDR3 DNA: TGTGCCAGCAGCTTTGGGCCGGAGCAGTTCTTC
CDR3 protein: CASSFGPEQFF

D gene: TRBD1
clone size: NA
J gene: TRBJ1-2
V gene: TRBV6-5
CDR3 DNA: TGTGCCAGCAGTTTATGGACAGGTTCCTATGGCTACACCTTC
CDR3 protein: CASSLWTGSYGYTF

D gene: TRBD2
clone size: NA
J gene: TRBJ2-1
V gene: TRBV28
CDR3 DNA: TGTGCCAGTTCTCAGGGCGGGGGAGCCCACAATGAGCAGTTCTTC
CDR3 protein: CASSQGGGAHNEQFF

D gene: NA
clone size: NA
J gene: TRBJ1-2
V gene: TRBV19
CDR3 DNA: TGTGCCAGTACCTCTCATCGAGGGGGTACTAACTATGGCTACACCTTC
CDR3 protein: CASTSHRGGTNYGYTF

D gene: NA
clone size: NA
J gene: TRBJ2-2
V gene: TRBV18
CDR3 DNA: TGTGCCAGCTCACCCACTACAACCGCGAACACCGGGGAGCTGTTTTTT
CDR3 protein: CASSPTTTANTGELFF